This paragraph reports one TCR beta chain. Its antigen target is currently unknown. The CDR3 ends on some other residue instead of the conserved phenylalanine or tryptophan, so this is likely a read error. This sample stems from a study of tumor and adjacent non-tumor tissue in lung cancer (dated by TCRdb to 2017 to 2018). Looking at the study overall: By cancer type, the cohort comprised 12 adenocarcinoma patients, a couple of squamous cell carcinoma patients and 1 small cell lung cancer patient. The roughly 15 enrolled patients, of whom around 10 were men and 5 were women, were aged 31 to 76 years and were diagnosed with TNM stage I to III disease. In total, sequencing yielded 125,075,908 productive TCRbeta reads, which works out to an average of around 3.9 million reads per sample. Using bulk TCRbeta repertoires from under 18 lung cancer patients, the study set lung tumor tissue side by side with matched distant non-tumor lung tissue. For each patient, one tumor sample and one normal lung sample were taken, giving about 29 paired specimens that underwent TCRbeta CDR3 sequencing.

RNA was isolated from bulk, unsorted tissue, and RNA quality was assessed with a NanoDrop ND-1000 and an Agilent 2100. The donors were newly diagnosed lung cancer patients admitted for thoracic surgery in China from August to November 2014 who had not received prior chemotherapy. Patients who had received previous radiotherapy or chemotherapy, or who had another concurrent cancer, were excluded from the study. Surgical tissue pieces of roughly 1-2.2 cm3 were preserved in RNAlater solution and stored at -80 °C until use. Study-wide findings and limitations: Tumor tissue showed significantly greater TCR diversity (inverse Simpson) than normal lung tissue (about 400 vs 180, P = 0.0075, Mann-Whitney U test). TCR diversity was significantly higher in younger patients, and higher tumor TCR diversity was associated with shorter overall and disease-free survival. Neither the sequencing platform nor unique molecular identifiers are mentioned in the methods. The top 100 clones made up a significantly larger cumulative share of the repertoire in normal lung than in tumor tissue. Because peripheral blood was not sequenced, blood TCRbeta repertoires in the lung cancer patients of the study were not examined. The cohort had only about 15 patients, and the authors noted that larger samples and more detailed clinical data are needed.

The library was generated by multiplex PCR. The listed sequencing device is Illumina HiSeq 2500. TCRbeta libraries were built by three rounds of nested PCR using primers (Table S4), following protocols modified from ARM-PCR. PCR products of 200-500 bp were gel-excised and purified with the QIAquick gel extraction kit before sequencing. In the source study's methods: Trimmomatic was used to clean the reads, FLASH merged the cleaned reads into complete CDR3 sequences, and MiTCR assigned the sequences to V(D)J germline segments. Clonal diversity was computed as the inverse Simpson's index with VDJtools. In-frame sequences lacking a premature stop codon were counted as productive reads. TCRdb reprocessed the public reads (quality trimming at Q25 with fastp, clone calling with MiXCR) and kept in-frame beta chains. Every entry covers one CDR3 protein and lists the most common genes and DNA from its rows. TCRdb, rather than the study authors, made the V and J calls. This sample holds 65,000 to 95,000 distinct CDR3 sequences; roughly 80% were observed only once. The ten largest account for roughly 13% of the sample.

The junction shows trimming of 6 bases on V and 0 bases on J, plus 15 bases between the germline ends. The CDR3 adds up to 16 amino acids, both ends counted. Of all the DNA, just the CDR3 is kept, 48 bases in frame from base 1. CDR1 MNHNS and CDR2 SASEGT are derived from the germline V gene. Sequencing was done on a sample of lung tumor tissue. The chain is assembled from TRBV6-1 and TRBJ1-5; no D gene call is confident. This clonotype was obtained from a woman aged 45-59 years with non-small cell lung cancer. The nucleotide sequence is TGTGCCAGCAGGAGGGCATCTCGGAATAGCAATCAGCCCCAGCATTAT. This yields the protein CASRRASRNSNQPQHY.